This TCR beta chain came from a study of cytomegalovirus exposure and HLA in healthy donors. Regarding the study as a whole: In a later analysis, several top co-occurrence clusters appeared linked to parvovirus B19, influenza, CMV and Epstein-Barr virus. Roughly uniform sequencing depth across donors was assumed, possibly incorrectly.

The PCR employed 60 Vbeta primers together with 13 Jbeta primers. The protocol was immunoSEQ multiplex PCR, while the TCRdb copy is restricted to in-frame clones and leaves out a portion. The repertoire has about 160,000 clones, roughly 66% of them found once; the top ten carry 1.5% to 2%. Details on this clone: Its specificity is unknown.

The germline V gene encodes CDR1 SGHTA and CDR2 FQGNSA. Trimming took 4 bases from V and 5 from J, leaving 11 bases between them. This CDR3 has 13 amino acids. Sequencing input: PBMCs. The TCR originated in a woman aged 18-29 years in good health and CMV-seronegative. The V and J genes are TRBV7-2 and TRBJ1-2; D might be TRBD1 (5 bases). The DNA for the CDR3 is TGTGCCAGCAGCTGGGGGGGTAAATATGGCTACACCTTC. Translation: CASSWGGKYGYTF.